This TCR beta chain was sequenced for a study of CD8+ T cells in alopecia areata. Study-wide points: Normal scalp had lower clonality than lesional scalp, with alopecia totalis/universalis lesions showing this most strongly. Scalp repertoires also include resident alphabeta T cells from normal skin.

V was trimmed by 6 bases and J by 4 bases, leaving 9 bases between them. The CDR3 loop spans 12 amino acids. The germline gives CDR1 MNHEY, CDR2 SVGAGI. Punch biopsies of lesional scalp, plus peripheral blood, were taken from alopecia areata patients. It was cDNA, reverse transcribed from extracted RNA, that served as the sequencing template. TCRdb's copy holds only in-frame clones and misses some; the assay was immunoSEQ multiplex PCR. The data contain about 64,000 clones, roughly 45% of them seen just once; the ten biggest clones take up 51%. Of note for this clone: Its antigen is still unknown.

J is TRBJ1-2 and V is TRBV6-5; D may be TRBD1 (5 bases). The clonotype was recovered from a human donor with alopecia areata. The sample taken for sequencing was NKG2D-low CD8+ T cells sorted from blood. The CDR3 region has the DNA TGTGCCAGCAGCGGAGGGACCTATGGCTACACCTTC. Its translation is CASSGGTYGYTF.